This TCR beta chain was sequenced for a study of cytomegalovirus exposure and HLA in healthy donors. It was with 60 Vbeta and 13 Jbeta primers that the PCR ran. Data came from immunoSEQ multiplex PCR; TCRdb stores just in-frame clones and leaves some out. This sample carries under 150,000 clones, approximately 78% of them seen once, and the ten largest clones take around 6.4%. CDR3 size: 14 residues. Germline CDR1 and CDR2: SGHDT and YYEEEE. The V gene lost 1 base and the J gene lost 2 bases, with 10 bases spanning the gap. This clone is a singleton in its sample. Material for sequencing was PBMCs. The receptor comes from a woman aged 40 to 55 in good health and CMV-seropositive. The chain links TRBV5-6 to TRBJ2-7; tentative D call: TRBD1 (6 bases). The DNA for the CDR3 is TGTGCCAGCAGCTTGAACAGGGCCCCCTACGAGCAGTACTTC. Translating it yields CASSLNRAPYEQYF. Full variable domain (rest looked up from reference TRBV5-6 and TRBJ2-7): DAGVTQSPTHLIKTRGQQVTLRCSPKSGHDTVSWYQQALGQGPQFIFQYYEEEERQRGNFPDRFSGHQFPNYSSELNVNALLLGDSALYLCASSLNRAPYEQYFGPGTRLTVT.